Each of the 6 T cell receptor beta chains below was sequenced from the same sample in a study of blood T cell repertoires in COVID-19 (dated by TCRdb to about 2020). The library relied on the immunoSEQ multiplex PCR assay. Imported from immuneACCESS, the table was reduced by TCRdb to in-frame sequences with V and J called. These copies leave out some clones; in studies compared against another copy, an unresolved V gene accounts for under half, and the cause of the remainder is not known. The sample has about 34,000 clones on record, around 84% of them singletons. Of the sample, more than 12% is held by the ten largest clones. The sequenced material came from peripheral blood. The receptors come from a human donor with acute or convalescent COVID-19. The donor label of this sample is uncertain.

The chain has TRBV16 and TRBJ1-1; D ambiguous. There are 16 residues in the CDR3. Germline lookup yields CDR1 KGHSY and CDR2 FQNENV. V was trimmed by 2 bases and J by 1 base, leaving 14 bases between them. The CDR3 DNA follows: TGTGCCAGCAGCCAAACGGTAGGCGGCAGGAACACTGAAGCTTTCTTT. As protein: CASSQTVGGRNTEAFF.

About this clone itself: One junction end disagrees with the germline gene, perhaps due to a read error. The genes are TRBV28 and TRBJ1-4, with 9 bases that match TRBD1. CDR1 and CDR2 (germline): MDHEN, SYDVKM. CDR3 length: 11 residues. CDR3 DNA: TGTGCCAGCAGTTTGGACCGGGACAGGGTTTTT. It translates to CASSLDRDRVF.

The rearrangement joins TRBV28 to TRBJ1-4, with D unclear. Germline loops: CDR1 MDHEN, CDR2 SYDVKM. The CDR3 is 14 residues long. With 6 bases removed from V and 5 bases from J, the gap between germline ends came to 13 bases. The CDR3 region is CASSPGGQNEKLFF. As DNA, the CDR3 is TGTGCCAGCAGCCCGGGAGGGCAAAATGAAAAACTGTTTTTT.

This chain joins TRBV4-1 and TRBJ1-1; 7 bases are a match to TRBD1. In germline, CDR1 is MGHRA, CDR2 YSYEKL. V lost 3 bases and J lost 3; bases outside the gene matches: 1. This CDR3 has 13 residues. The CDR3 protein is CASSHQGDTEAFF. The DNA for the CDR3 is TGCGCCAGCAGCCATCAGGGGGACACTGAAGCTTTCTTT.

This clone occurred a few times. The chain has TRBV19 and TRBJ1-1; D uncertain. V was pared by 4 bases and J by 0 bases, with 12 bases between. Germline CDR1 LNHDA, CDR2 SQIVND (reference sequence). This CDR3 is built from 15 residues. Here the CDR3 reads CASSTSQNMNTEAFF. The CDR3 DNA reads TGTGCCAGTAGTACCTCACAAAATATGAACACTGAAGCTTTCTTT.

This chain links TRBV7-8 with TRBJ2-4; 8 nucleotides agree with TRBD1. V was pared by 4 bases and J by 3 bases, with 14 bases of the junction left unmatched. The CDR3 has 18 residues. CDR1 is SGHVS and CDR2 is FQNEAQ in the germline V gene. The CDR3 here is CASSSQPILDRVKNIQYF. CDR3 nucleotides: TGTGCCAGCAGCTCCCAACCGATCCTGGACAGGGTCAAAAACATTCAGTACTTC. The full variable domain, completed using reference TRBV7-8 and TRBJ2-4, is GAGVSQSPRYKVAKRGQDVALRCDPISGHVSLFWYQQALGQGPEFLTYFQNEAQLDKSGLPSDRFFAERPEGSVSTLKIQRTQQEDSAVYLCASSSQPILDRVKNIQYFGAGTRLSVL.